Included here is one TCR beta chain sequence, with context. This CDR3 is also generated by other DNA sequences in the sample. Libraries were prepared by immunoSEQ multiplex PCR; TCRdb keeps only in-frame clonotypes and omits some of them. The sample comprises about 100,000 clones, 80% to 95% of which are singletons, and roughly 1.7% rests with the top ten. Recipients received nonmyeloablative bone marrow transplants from related graft donors, with transient mixed chimerism. The data derive from a study of Tregs in tolerant kidney transplant recipients. Germline loops: CDR1 MGHRA, CDR2 YSYEKL. V was trimmed by 0 bases and J by 0 bases, leaving 12 bases between them. This CDR3 contains 18 residues.

The receptor comes from a human patient who received a combined kidney and bone marrow transplant. Some T cells may originate from the graft donor. The chain is built from TRBV4-1 and TRBJ1-6; D is ambiguous. The specimen was CD4+ T cells from blood (PBMCs), collected 12 months after the transplant. The CDR3 reads CASSQDPPSSSYNSPLHF. The CDR3 DNA reads TGCGCCAGCAGCCAAGATCCCCCATCGAGCTCCTATAATTCACCCCTCCACTTT.